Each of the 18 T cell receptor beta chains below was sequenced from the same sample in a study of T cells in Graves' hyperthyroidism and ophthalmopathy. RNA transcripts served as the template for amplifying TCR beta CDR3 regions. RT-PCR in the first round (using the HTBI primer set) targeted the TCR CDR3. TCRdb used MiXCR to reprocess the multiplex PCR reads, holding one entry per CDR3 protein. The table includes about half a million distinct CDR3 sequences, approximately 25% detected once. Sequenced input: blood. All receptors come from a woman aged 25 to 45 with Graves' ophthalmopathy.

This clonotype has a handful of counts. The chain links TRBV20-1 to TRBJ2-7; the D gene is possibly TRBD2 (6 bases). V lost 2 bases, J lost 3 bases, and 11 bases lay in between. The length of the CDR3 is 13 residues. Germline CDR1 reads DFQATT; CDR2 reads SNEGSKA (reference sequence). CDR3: CSARTPGSYEQYF. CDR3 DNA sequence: TGCAGTGCTAGAACGCCCGGGAGCTACGAGCAGTACTTC.

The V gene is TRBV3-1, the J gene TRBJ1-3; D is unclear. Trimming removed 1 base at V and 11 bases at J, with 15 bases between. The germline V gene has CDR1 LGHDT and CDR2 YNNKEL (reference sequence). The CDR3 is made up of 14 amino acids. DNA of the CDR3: TGTGCCAGCAGCCAAGTCGTGCCATACGGACCCATATATTTT. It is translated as CASSQVVPYGPIYF.

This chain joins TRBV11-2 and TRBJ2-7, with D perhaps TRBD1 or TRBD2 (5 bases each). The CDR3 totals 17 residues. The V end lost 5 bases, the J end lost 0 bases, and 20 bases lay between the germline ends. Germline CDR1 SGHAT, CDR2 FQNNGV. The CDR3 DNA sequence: TGTGCCAGCAGCCCCCTTCGGGACGGCCAAAACTCCTACGAGCAGTACTTC. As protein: CASSPLRDGQNSYEQYF.

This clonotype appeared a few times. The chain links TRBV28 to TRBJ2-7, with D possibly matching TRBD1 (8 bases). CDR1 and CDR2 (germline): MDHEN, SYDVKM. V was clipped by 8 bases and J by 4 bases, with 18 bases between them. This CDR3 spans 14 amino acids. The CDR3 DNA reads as TGTGCCAGCGGACAGGGACTATTCATATACGAGCAGTACTTC. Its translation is CASGQGLFIYEQYF.

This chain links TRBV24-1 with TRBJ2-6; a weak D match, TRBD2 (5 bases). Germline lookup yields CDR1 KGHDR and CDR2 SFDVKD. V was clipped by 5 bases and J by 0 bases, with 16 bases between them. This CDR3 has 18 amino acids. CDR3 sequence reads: CATSGSGFISSGANVLTF. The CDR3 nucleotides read TGTGCCACCAGTGGTTCGGGATTCATAAGCTCTGGGGCCAACGTCCTGACTTTC.

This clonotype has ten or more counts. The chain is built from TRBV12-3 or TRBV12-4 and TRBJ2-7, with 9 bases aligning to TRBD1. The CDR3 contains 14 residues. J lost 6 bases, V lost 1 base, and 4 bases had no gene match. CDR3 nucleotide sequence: TGTGCCAGCAGTTTAGGGACAGGGGACGCCGAGCAGTACTTC. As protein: CASSLGTGDAEQYF.

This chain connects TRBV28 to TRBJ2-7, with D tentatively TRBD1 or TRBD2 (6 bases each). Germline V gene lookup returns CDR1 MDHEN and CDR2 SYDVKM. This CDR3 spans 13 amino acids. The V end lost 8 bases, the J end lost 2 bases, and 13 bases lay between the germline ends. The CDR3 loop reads CASQGGIPYEQYF. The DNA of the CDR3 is TGTGCCAGCCAAGGGGGGATTCCCTACGAGCAGTACTTC.

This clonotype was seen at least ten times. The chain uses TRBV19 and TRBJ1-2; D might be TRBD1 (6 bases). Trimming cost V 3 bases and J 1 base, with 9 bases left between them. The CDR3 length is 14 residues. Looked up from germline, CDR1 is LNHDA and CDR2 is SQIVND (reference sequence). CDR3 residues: CASSMEGVNYGYTF. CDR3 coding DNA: TGTGCCAGTAGTATGGAGGGGGTTAACTATGGCTACACCTTC.

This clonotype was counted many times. The DNA of the CDR3 is TGCAGCGTTGAGCGGGGTACTGGAAACACCATATATTTT. This gives the protein CSVERGTGNTIYF. The gene calls are TRBV29-1 and TRBJ1-3, with no clear D. CDR1 is SQVTM and CDR2 is ANQGSEA in the germline V gene. The CDR3 is 13 residues long. V lost 3 bases and J 2 bases, leaving 8 bases between the germline ends.

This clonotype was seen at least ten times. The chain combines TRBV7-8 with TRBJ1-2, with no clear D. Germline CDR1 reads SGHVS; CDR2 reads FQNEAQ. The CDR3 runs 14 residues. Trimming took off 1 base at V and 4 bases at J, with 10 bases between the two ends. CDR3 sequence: CASSLDWESYGYTF. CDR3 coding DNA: TGTGCCAGCAGCTTAGACTGGGAGTCCTATGGCTACACCTTC. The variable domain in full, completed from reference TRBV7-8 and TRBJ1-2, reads GAGVSQSPRYKVAKRGQDVALRCDPISGHVSLFWYQQALGQGPEFLTYFQNEAQLDKSGLPSDRFFAERPEGSVSTLKIQRTQQEDSAVYLCASSLDWESYGYTFGSGTRLTVV.

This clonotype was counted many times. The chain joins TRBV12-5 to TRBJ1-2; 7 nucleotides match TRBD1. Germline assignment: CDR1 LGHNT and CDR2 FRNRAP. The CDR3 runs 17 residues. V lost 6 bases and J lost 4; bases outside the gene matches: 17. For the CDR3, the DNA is TGTGCTAGTGGAAATAGGGGGCGCAATTTTTCCACCTATGGCTACACCTTC. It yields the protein CASGNRGRNFSTYGYTF.

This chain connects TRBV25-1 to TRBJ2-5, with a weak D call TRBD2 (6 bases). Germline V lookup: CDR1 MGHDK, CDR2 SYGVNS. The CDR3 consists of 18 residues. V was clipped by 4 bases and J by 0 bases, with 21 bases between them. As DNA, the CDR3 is TGTGCCAGCAGTGCAGGCAAGCGGGCCCTCAATTACCAAGAGACCCAGTACTTC. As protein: CASSAGKRALNYQETQYF.

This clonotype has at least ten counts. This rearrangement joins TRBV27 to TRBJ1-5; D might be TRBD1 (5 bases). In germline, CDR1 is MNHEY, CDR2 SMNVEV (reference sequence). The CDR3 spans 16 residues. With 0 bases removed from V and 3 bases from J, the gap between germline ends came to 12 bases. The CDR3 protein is CASSLSGAGFNQPQHF. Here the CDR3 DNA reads TGTGCCAGCAGTTTATCCGGGGCAGGATTCAATCAGCCCCAGCATTTT.

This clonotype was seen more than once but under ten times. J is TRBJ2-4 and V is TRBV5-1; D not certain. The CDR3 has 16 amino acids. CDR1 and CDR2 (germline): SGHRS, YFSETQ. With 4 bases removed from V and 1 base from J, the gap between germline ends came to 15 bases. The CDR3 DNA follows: TGCGCCAGCAGCAAAGATGGCACTGTGGCCAAAAACATTCAGTACTTC. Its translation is CASSKDGTVAKNIQYF.

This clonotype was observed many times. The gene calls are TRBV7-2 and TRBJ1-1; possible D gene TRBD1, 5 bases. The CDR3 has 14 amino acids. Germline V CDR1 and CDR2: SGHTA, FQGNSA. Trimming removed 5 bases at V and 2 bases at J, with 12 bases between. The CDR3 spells CASSPGESNTEAFF. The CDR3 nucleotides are TGTGCCAGCAGCCCGGGGGAGTCCAACACTGAAGCTTTCTTT.

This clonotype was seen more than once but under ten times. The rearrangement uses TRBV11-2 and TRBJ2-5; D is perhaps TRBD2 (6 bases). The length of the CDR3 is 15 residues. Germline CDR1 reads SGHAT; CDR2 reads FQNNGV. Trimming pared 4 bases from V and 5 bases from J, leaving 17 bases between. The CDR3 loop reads CASSSATRLGETQYF. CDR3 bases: TGTGCCAGCAGCTCTGCGACTAGACTCGGCGAGACCCAGTACTTC.

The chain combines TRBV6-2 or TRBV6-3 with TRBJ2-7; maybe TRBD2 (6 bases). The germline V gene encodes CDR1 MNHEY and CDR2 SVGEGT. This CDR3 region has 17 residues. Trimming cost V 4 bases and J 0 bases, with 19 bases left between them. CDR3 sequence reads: CASSLPRGGIFSYEQYF. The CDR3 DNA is TGTGCCAGCAGTTTACCAAGGGGAGGCATTTTCTCCTACGAGCAGTACTTC.

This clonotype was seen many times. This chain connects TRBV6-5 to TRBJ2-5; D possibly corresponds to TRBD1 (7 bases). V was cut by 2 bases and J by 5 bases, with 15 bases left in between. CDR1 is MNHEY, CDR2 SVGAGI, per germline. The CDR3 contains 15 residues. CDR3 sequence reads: CASSYGGRGRETQYF. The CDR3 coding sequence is TGTGCCAGCAGTTACGGGGGCAGGGGGAGGGAGACCCAGTACTTC.